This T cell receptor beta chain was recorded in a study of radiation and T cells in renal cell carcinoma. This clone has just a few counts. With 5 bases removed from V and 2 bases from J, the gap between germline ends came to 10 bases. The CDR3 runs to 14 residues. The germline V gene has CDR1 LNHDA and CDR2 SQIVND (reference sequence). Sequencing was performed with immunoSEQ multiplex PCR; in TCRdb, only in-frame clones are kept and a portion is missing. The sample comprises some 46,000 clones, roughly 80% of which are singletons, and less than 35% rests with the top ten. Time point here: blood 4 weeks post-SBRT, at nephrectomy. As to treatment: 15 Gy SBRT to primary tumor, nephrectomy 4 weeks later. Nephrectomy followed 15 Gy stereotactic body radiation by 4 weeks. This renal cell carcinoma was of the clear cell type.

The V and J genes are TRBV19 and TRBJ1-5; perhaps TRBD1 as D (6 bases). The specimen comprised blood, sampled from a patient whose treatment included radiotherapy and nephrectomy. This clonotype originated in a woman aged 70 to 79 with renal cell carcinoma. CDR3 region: CASSLQGGNQPQHF. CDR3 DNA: TGTGCCAGTAGTCTACAGGGTGGCAATCAGCCCCAGCATTTT.